The 15 T cell receptor beta chains listed next were all sequenced from one sample in a study of shared clonotypes between healthy human individuals. Assay used: immunoSEQ multiplex PCR; TCRdb lists only in-frame clones, some missing. The data contain under 850,000 clones, 55% to 80% of them singletons. Sequencing input: memory CD4+ T cells sorted from blood. Subset given: CD45RA-negative fraction. All receptors come from a woman aged 25 to 45 in good health.

V gene TRBV2 combines with J gene TRBJ1-5; possibly TRBD1 for D (6 bases). CDR3 length: 13 amino acids. Germline V gene lookup returns CDR1 SNHLY and CDR2 FYNNEI. V gave up 8 bases and J gave up 7 bases, with 15 bases separating them. The CDR3 is CASSRGSQQPQHF. CDR3 bases: TGTGCCAGCTCAAGGGGGAGTCAGCAGCCCCAGCATTTT. Complete variable domain (other parts from reference TRBV2 and TRBJ1-5): EPEVTQTPSHQVTQMGQEVILRCVPISNHLYFYWYRQILGQKVEFLVSFYNNEISEKSEIFDDQFSVERPDGSNFTLKIRSTKLEDSAMYFCASSRGSQQPQHFGDGTRLSIL.

The rearrangement uses TRBV30 and TRBJ1-4; D not resolved. In germline, CDR1 is GTSNPN, CDR2 SVGIG (reference sequence). The CDR3 is 12 amino acids. Deletions cut 6 bases from V and 11 bases from J, with 16 bases between. The CDR3 DNA sequence: TGTGCCTGCGGGCGGCGGAGAGAGAAACTGTTTTTT. Residues: CACGRRREKLFF.

The J gene is TRBJ1-2, the V gene TRBV5-4; maybe TRBD1 (6 bases). Trimming shortened V by 4 bases and J by 8 bases, and 18 bases separated the two germline ends. The CDR3 is 14 amino acids. Per the germline V gene, CDR1 is SGHNT and CDR2 is YYREEE (reference sequence). The CDR3 DNA reads as TGTGCCAGCAGCCCGGAGGGGGGCGAGACAGGCTACACCTTC. Protein product: CASSPEGGETGYTF.

This sequence joins TRBV5-1 and TRBJ2-5; TRBD2 agrees at 15 bases. The germline gives CDR1 SGHRS, CDR2 YFSETQ. This CDR3 contains 18 residues. Trimming at V came to 3 bases and at J to 2 bases, leaving 8 bases not matched to a gene. Here the CDR3 DNA reads TGCGCCAGCAGCTCCGGACTAGCGGGAGGGACAGCTCAAGAGACCCAGTACTTC. Translation gives CASSSGLAGGTAQETQYF.

CDR3 residues: CASSSFGTAPSYEQYF. The CDR3 DNA follows: TGTGCCAGCAGTTCGTTCGGGACAGCTCCCTCCTACGAGCAGTACTTC. V is TRBV28 and J is TRBJ2-7, with 7 bases identical to TRBD1. J lost 0 bases, V lost 4 bases, and 9 bases had no gene match. Germline CDR1 reads MDHEN; CDR2 reads SYDVKM. This CDR3 comprises 16 residues.

The DNA of the CDR3 is TGTGCCAGCAGCCGAGACTTCGTTAAGACCCAGTACTTC. Translated, it gives CASSRDFVKTQYF. The chain has TRBV28 and TRBJ2-5; no clear D. The CDR3 runs 13 residues. Germline assignment: CDR1 MDHEN and CDR2 SYDVKM. The V end was cut by 6 bases, the J end by 6 bases, with 14 bases between.

The chain combines TRBV4-1 with TRBJ1-3; weak D call: TRBD1 (6 bases). The CDR3 totals 17 residues. V dropped 1 base and J dropped 4 bases, with 17 bases sitting between them. The germline CDR1 and CDR2 sequences are MGHRA and YSYEKL. Written as DNA, the CDR3 is TGCGCCAGCAGCCAAGGAAATATACAGGGCCCCGGAAACACCATATATTTT. The encoded protein is CASSQGNIQGPGNTIYF.

On this clone itself: Given a much more abundant clone one base away, this may be a read error. Other nucleotide sequences in the sample specify the same CDR3. This sequence joins TRBV5-1 and TRBJ2-1; D possibly corresponds to TRBD2 (6 bases). The length of the CDR3 is 15 residues. Trimming took 2 bases from V and 0 from J, leaving 9 bases between them. Germline CDR1 is SGHRS and CDR2 is YFSETQ. The CDR3 nucleotides are TGCGCCAGCAGCTTAAGTAGCGGCTCCTACAATGAGCAGTTCTTC. Protein: CASSLSSGSYNEQFF.

This CDR3 reads CSVDSEQGGMGKDYGYTF. CDR3 coding DNA: TGCAGCGTTGATTCCGAACAGGGGGGTATGGGTAAGGACTATGGCTACACCTTC. This chain uses TRBV29-1 with TRBJ1-2; 8 bases fit TRBD1. With 3 bases clipped from V and 3 bases from J, the junction kept 18 bases outside the gene matches. This CDR3 is built from 18 residues. CDR1 is SQVTM, CDR2 ANQGSEA, per germline.

This clone has only one observation. The genes are TRBV27 and TRBJ2-2; weak D call: TRBD2 (6 bases). V was clipped by 7 bases and J by 6 bases, with 18 bases between them. Germline assignment: CDR1 MNHEY and CDR2 SMNVEV (reference sequence). The CDR3 runs to 15 residues. The CDR3 spells CASTLRLGRPGELFF. The CDR3 nucleotides read TGTGCCAGCACCCTCCGACTAGGGAGGCCCGGGGAGCTGTTTTTT.

The chain employs TRBV18 and TRBJ1-3, with a possible D match to TRBD1 (5 bases). The V gene's germline CDR1 is KGHSH and CDR2 LQKENI. This CDR3 contains 16 residues. Trimming removed 2 bases from V and 4 bases from J, with 15 bases in between. This CDR3 reads CASSPNPTGGGNTIYF. CDR3 coding DNA: TGTGCCAGCTCACCAAACCCGACGGGGGGAGGAAACACCATATATTTT.

The chain couples TRBV5-5 to TRBJ2-7; D is undetermined. The CDR3 extends over 14 amino acids. V shed 2 bases and J shed 6 bases, with 15 bases lying between them. CDR1 is SGHKS and CDR2 is YYEKEE in the germline V gene (reference sequence). The CDR3 loop reads CASSFSLRGGEQYF. DNA of the CDR3: TGTGCCAGCAGCTTTTCTCTCCGAGGCGGCGAGCAGTACTTC.

This clone was seen more than once but under ten times. The chain joins TRBV6-4 to TRBJ1-5; D is unresolved. This CDR3 spans 15 amino acids. The germline CDR1 and CDR2 sequences are MRHNA and SNTAGT. V was pared by 9 bases and J by 3 bases, with 18 bases between. The CDR3: CARGPRAEDNQPQHF. The CDR3 bases are TGTGCCAGAGGTCCTAGGGCAGAAGACAATCAGCCCCAGCATTTT.

This chain uses TRBV7-2 with TRBJ2-1, with D unclear. This CDR3 region has 12 residues. CDR1 SGHTA and CDR2 FQGNSA come from the germline V gene. The V end lost 5 bases, the J end lost 5 bases, and 7 bases lay between the germline ends. The CDR3, as DNA: TGTGCCAGCAGCCCTGCGGACAATGAGCAGTTCTTC. As protein: CASSPADNEQFF.

The chain is built from TRBV11-2 and TRBJ2-7; no clear D. The CDR3 spans 14 residues. Germline V gene lookup returns CDR1 SGHAT and CDR2 FQNNGV. Trimming shortened V by 1 base and J by 4 bases, and 11 bases separated the two germline ends. The CDR3 is CASSLVVYGYEQYF. As DNA, the CDR3 is TGTGCCAGCAGCTTAGTAGTTTACGGATACGAGCAGTACTTC. The entire variable domain, with the rest obtained from reference TRBV11-2 and TRBJ2-7, is as follows: EAGVAQSPRYKIIEKRQSVAFWCNPISGHATLYWYQQILGQGPKLLIQFQNNGVVDDSQLPKDRFSAERLKGVDSTLKIQPAKLEDSAVYLCASSLVVYGYEQYFGPGTRLTVT.